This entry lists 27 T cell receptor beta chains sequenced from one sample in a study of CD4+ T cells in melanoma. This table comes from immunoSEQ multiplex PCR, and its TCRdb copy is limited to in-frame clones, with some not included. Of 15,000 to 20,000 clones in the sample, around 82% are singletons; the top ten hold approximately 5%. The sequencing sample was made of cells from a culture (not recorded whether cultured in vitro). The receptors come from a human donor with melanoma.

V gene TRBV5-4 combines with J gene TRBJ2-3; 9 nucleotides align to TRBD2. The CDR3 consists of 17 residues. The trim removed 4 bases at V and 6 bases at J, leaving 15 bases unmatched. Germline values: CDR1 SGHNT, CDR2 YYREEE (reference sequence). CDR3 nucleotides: TGTGCCAGCAGCCGATCCTCAGCGGGGGGCCTGTCGGATACGCAGTATTTT. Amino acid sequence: CASSRSSAGGLSDTQYF.

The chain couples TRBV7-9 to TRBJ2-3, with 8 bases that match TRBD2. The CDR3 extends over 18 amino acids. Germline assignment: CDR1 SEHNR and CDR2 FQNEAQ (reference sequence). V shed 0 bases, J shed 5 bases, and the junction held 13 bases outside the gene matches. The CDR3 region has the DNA TGTGCCAGCAGCTTAGCGCGTCACGGGGGGGCCGGGGAAGATACGCAGTATTTT. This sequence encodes CASSLARHGGAGEDTQYF.

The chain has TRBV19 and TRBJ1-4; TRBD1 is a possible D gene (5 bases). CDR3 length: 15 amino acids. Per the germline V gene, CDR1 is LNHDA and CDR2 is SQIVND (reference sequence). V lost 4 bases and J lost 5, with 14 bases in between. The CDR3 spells CASSTTDSTNEKLFF. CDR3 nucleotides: TGTGCCAGTAGTACCACAGACAGTACCAATGAAAAACTGTTTTTT.

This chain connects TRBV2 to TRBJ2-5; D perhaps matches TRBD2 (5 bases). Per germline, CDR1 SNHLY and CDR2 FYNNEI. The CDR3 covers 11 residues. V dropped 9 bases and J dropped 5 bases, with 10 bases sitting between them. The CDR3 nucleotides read TGTGCCAGTAATCTAGCCGAGACCCAGTACTTC. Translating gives CASNLAETQYF.

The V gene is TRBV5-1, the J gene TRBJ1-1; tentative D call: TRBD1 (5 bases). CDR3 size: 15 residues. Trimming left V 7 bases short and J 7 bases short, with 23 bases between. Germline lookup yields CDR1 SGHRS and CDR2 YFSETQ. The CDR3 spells CASGDGGDEGLEAFF. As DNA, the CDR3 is TGCGCCAGCGGGGACGGAGGGGACGAGGGGCTTGAAGCTTTCTTT.

CDR3 nucleotides: TGTGCCAGCAGTGAATCTGGGGGACCCTCTTCCGCCCAGCATTTT. Its translation: CASSESGGPSSAQHF. This sequence joins TRBV2 and TRBJ1-5, with D possibly TRBD1 on 5 matching bases. Trimming pared 2 bases from V and 11 bases from J, leaving 19 bases between. Looked up from germline, CDR1 is SNHLY and CDR2 is FYNNEI. This CDR3 has 15 amino acids.

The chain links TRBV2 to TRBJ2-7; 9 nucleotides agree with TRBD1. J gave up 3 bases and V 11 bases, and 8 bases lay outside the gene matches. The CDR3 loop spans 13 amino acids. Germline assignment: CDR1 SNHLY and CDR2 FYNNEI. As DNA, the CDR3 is TGTGCCGGCACAGGGGGCTTAGGCTACGAGCAGTACTTC. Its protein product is CAGTGGLGYEQYF.

CDR3 region: CASSPEFEQYF. CDR3 in DNA: TGTGCCAGCAGTCCCGAATTCGAGCAGTACTTC. The V call is TRBV6-6, the J call TRBJ2-7; D ambiguous. The CDR3 spans 11 residues. Germline CDR1 is MNHNY and CDR2 is SVGAGI (reference sequence). V was cut by 5 bases and J by 6 bases, with 8 bases left in between.

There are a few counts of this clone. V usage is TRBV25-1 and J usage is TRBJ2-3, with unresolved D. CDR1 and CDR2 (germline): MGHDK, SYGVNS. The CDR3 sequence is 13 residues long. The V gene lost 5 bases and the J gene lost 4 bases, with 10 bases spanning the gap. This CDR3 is CASSRTPPDTQYF. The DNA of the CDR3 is TGTGCCAGCAGTCGTACCCCTCCAGATACGCAGTATTTT.

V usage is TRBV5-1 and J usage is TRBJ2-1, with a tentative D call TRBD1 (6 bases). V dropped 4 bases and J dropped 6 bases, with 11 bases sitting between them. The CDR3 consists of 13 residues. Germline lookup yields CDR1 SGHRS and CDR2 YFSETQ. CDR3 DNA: TGCGCCAGCAGCCTCGGGACATCCAATGAGCAGTTCTTC. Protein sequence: CASSLGTSNEQFF.

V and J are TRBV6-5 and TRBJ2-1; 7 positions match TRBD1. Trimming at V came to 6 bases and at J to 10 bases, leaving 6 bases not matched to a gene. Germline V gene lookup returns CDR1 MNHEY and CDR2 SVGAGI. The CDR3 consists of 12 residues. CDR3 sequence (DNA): TGTGCCAGCAGCCTGAAGGGGGCGGAGCAGTTCTTC. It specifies CASSLKGAEQFF.

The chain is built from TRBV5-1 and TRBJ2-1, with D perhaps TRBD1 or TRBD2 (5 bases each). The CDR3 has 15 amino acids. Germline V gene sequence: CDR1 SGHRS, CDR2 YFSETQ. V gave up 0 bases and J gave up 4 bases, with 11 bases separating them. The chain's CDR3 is CASSLGGSTYNEQFF. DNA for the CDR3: TGCGCCAGCAGCTTGGGGGGGTCTACGTACAATGAGCAGTTCTTC. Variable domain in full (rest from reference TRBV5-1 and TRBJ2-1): KAGVTQTPRYLIKTRGQQVTLSCSPISGHRSVSWYQQTPGQGLQFLFEYFSETQRNKGNFPGRFSGRQFSNSRSEMNVSTLELGDSALYLCASSLGGSTYNEQFFGPGTRLTVL.

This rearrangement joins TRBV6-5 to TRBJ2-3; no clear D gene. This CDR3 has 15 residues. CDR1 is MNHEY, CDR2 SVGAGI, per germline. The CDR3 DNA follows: TGTGCAGCGAGTCGTGGACGGAGAAGCACAGATACGCAGTATTTT. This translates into CAASRGRRSTDTQYF.

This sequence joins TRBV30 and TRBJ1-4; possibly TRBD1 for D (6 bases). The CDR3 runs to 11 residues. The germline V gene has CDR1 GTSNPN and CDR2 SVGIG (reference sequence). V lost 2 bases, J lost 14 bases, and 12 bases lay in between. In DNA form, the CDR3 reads TGTGCCTGGAGTCCACAGGGTAGGCTGTTTTTT. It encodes CAWSPQGRLFF.

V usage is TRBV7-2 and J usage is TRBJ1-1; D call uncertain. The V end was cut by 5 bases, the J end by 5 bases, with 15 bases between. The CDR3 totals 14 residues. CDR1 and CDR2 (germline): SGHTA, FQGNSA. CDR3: CASSPSVGVTEAFF. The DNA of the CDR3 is TGTGCCAGCAGCCCCTCAGTTGGGGTTACTGAAGCTTTCTTT. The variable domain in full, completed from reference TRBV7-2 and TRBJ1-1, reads GAGVSQSPSNKVTEKGKDVELRCDPISGHTALYWYRQSLGQGLEFLIYFQGNSAPDKSGLPSDRFSAERTGGSVSTLTIQRTQQEDSAVYLCASSPSVGVTEAFFGQGTRLTVV.

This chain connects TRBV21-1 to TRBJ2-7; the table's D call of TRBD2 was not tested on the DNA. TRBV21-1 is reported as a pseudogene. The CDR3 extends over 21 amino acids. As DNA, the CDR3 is TGTGCCAGCAGCAAAGTCACGATATCCCCCGCGGCACCGAAGCCCGCGTGCGAGCAGTACTTC. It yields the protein CASSKVTISPAAPKPACEQYF.

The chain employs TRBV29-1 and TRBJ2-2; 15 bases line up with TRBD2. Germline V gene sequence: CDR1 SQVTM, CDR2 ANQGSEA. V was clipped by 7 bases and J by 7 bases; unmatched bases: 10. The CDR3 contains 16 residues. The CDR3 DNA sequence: TGCAGCGCCGGACTAGCGGGGGGGCCGAGGGGCGGGGAGCTGTTTTTT. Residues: CSAGLAGGPRGGELFF.

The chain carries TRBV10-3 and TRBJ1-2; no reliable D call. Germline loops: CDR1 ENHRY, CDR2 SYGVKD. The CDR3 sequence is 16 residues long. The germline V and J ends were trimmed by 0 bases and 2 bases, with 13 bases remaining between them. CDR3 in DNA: TGTGCCATCAGTGAGTCGGGAGGCAGACCCAACTATGGCTACACCTTC. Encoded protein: CAISESGGRPNYGYTF.

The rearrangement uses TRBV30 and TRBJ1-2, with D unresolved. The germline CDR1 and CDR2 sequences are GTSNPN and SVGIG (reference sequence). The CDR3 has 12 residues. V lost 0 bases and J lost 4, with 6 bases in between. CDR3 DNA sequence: TGTGCCTGGAGTGTATCGTTCTATGGCTACACCTTC. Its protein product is CAWSVSFYGYTF.

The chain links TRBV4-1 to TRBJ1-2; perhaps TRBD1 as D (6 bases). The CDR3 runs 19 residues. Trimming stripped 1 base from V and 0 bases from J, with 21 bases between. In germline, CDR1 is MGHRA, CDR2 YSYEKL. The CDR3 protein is CASSQVGASNRDPNYGYTF. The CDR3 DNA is TGCGCCAGCAGCCAAGTCGGGGCCTCTAACAGGGACCCTAACTATGGCTACACCTTC.

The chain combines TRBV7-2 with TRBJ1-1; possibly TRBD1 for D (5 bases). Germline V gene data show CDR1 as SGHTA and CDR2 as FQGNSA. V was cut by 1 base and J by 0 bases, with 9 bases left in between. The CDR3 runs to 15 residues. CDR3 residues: CASSLGGPLNTEAFF. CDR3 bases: TGTGCCAGCAGCTTAGGGGGACCGTTGAACACTGAAGCTTTCTTT.

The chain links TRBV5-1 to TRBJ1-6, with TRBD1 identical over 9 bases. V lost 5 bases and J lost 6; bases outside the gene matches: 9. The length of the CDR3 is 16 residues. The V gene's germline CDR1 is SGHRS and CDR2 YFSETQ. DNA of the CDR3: TGCGCCAGCAGAAATACCCCGGGACAGGGTAATTCACCCCTCCACTTT. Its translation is CASRNTPGQGNSPLHF.

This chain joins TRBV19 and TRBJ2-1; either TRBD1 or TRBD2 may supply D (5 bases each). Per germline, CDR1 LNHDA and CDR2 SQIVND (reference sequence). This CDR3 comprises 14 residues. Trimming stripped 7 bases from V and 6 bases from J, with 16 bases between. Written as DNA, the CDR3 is TGTGCCAGTATACCTCCCGGGGCGGGCAATGAGCAGTTCTTC. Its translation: CASIPPGAGNEQFF.

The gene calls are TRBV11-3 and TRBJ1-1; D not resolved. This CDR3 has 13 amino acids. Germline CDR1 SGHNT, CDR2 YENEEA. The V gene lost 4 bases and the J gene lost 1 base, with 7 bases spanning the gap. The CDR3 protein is CASSSERNTEAFF. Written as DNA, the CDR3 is TGTGCCAGCAGCTCGGAGAGGAACACTGAAGCTTTCTTT.

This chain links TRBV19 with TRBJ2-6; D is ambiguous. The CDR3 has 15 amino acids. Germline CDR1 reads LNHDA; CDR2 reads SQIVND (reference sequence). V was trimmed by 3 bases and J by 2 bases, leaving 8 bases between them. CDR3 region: CASSIQRAGANVLTF. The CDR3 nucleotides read TGTGCCAGTAGTATCCAAAGGGCTGGGGCCAACGTCCTGACTTTC.

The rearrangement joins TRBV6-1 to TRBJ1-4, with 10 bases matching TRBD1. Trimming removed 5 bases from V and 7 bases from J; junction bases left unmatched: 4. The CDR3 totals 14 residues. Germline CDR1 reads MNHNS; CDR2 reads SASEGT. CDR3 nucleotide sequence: TGTGCCAGCAGTAATGACAGGGGGCTTGAAAAACTGTTTTTT. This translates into CASSNDRGLEKLFF.

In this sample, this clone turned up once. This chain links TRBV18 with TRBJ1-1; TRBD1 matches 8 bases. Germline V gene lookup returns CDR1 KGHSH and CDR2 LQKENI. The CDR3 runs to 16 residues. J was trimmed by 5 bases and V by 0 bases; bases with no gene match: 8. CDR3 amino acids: CASSPPAAGGRTEAFF. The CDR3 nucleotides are TGTGCCAGCTCACCACCGGCGGCAGGGGGCCGGACTGAAGCTTTCTTT.